This T cell receptor beta chain was captured in a study of control samples from healthy donors and cancer patients. This CDR3 has 15 amino acids. TCRdb's copy holds only in-frame clones and misses some; the assay was immunoSEQ multiplex PCR. The sample contains about 230,000 clones, around 79% of which appear only once. The J gene is TRBJ2-7, the V gene TRBV1; the listed D gene, TRBD1, was not tested against the DNA. TRBV1 represents a pseudogene. The clonotype originates from a woman aged 60-70 years with lung cancer. Sequenced material: PBMCs. This CDR3 reads CTSSQDPQGAYEQYF. CDR3 DNA: TGCACCAGCAGCCAAGATCCACAGGGGGCCTACGAGCAGTACTTC.